Listed below are T cell receptor beta chains from one sample, sequenced in a study of human T cells and chemical hapten exposure. TCRdb recomputed calls from the RACE reads with MiXCR, one row per CDR3 protein. The sample has around 42,000 distinct CDR3 sequences, approximately 9.6% seen once; the top ten hold 14%. This sample comprised whole blood, obtained in connection with sensitization to the hapten diphenylcyclopropenone (DPC). The source is a woman in her twenties or thirties with alopecia areata. Some clones in this sample may be carry-over from other donors' samples. CDR3s include the opening cysteine and the closing phenylalanine or tryptophan. The order of the fields is V gene, CDR3 protein.

TRBV12-3/TRBV12-4 | CASSLAGNYQGYTF
TRBV20-1 | CSAISGDPGKLFF
TRBV28 | CASRLSWDTNNSPLHF
TRBV11-2 | CASSPAARTDTQYF
TRBV7-2 | CASSFINTQYF
TRBV7-2 | CASSLEQELYRNNEQFF
TRBV24-1 | CATRGPDLNTGELFF
TRBV3-1 | CASSHPGTGSSEAFF
TRBV19 | CASSMGGWGNEQFF
TRBV7-7 | CASSLETGGRGELFF
TRBV11-2 | CASSSDRGLGEQFF
TRBV12-3/TRBV12-4 | CASSFARGQNTGELFF
TRBV6-6 | CASSYNPGTSATEQFF
TRBV18 | CASSPPLAGAHEQYF
TRBV2 | CASEKEKGGLSPLHF
TRBV6-4 | CASSDSSGGANEQFF
TRBV10-3 | CAISSQGGDAYGYTF
TRBV5-1 | CASSGKDRGATEAFF